The 9 T cell receptor beta chains reported below all come from one sample, sequenced in a study of blood T cells in healthy people across ages. Through a sample-barcoded 5' primer and a J-beta primer mix, a second PCR was run for roughly 6 to 11 cycles. MiXCR, run by TCRdb on the 5' RACE reads, gives a single entry per CDR3 protein. The profile shows hundreds of thousands of distinct CDR3 sequences, about 61% of them singletons. The sequencing sample was made of blood. These receptors all come from a man aged 35 to 55 in good health.

CDR3 DNA: TGTGCCAGCAGCTTAGACGGGTGGGGACCAGATACGCAGTATTTT. Translated, it gives CASSLDGWGPDTQYF. This sequence joins TRBV7-2 and TRBJ2-3, with D perhaps assigned TRBD1 or TRBD2 (5 bases each). Germline values: CDR1 SGHTA, CDR2 FQGNSA. Trimming took off 1 base at V and 4 bases at J, with 12 bases between the two ends. The CDR3 is 15 residues long.

This chain joins TRBV29-1 and TRBJ2-4; possible D gene TRBD1, 5 bases. Trimming took 7 bases from V and 7 from J, leaving 17 bases between them. Germline V gene sequence: CDR1 SQVTM, CDR2 ANQGSEA. The CDR3 has 13 residues. The DNA of the CDR3 is TGCAGCGCCGAGGCAGGGATACAGAACATTCAGTACTTC. Residues: CSAEAGIQNIQYF.

This clonotype has only a few counts. V gene TRBV21-1 combines with J gene TRBJ1-2. TRBV21-1 is flagged as a pseudogene. This CDR3 region has 14 residues. Here the CDR3 reads CASSTKREERGYTF. Here the CDR3 DNA reads TGTGCCAGCAGCACTAAAAGGGAGGAGCGTGGCTACACCTTC.

The J gene is TRBJ2-5, the V gene TRBV12-3 or TRBV12-4; tentatively, D is TRBD1 or TRBD2 (5 bases each). V was trimmed by 4 bases and J by 4 bases, leaving 16 bases between them. This CDR3 is 15 amino acids long. The CDR3 reads CASSSARDDRETQYF. The CDR3, as DNA: TGTGCCAGCAGTTCGGCACGGGACGATAGAGAGACCCAGTACTTC.

This clonotype is large within its sample. The gene calls are TRBV7-3 and TRBJ2-1; tentatively, D is TRBD1 or TRBD2 (5 bases each). V gave up 2 bases and J gave up 5 bases, with 10 bases separating them. Germline CDR1 SGHTA, CDR2 FQGTGA. This CDR3 is 14 amino acids long. For the CDR3, the DNA is TGTGCCAGCAGCTTAGGGATGGGGGACAATGAGCAGTTCTTC. Amino acids: CASSLGMGDNEQFF.

Details on this clonotype: Given a much more abundant clone one base away, this may be a read error. The chain is built from TRBV27 and TRBJ2-7, with 7 bases matching TRBD1. The V segment lost 6 bases and the J segment 10 bases; nucleotides outside the gene matches: 12. The CDR3 is 13 residues long. Germline V gene sequence: CDR1 MNHEY, CDR2 SMNVEV (reference sequence). CDR3 loop: CASRRDSQEAQYF. CDR3 DNA sequence: TGTGCCAGCAGACGGGACAGCCAAGAGGCCCAGTACTTC.

This clonotype was observed a handful of times. The J gene is TRBJ2-3, the V gene TRBV2, with a weak D call TRBD2 (6 bases). This CDR3 is 13 amino acids long. Trimming took 7 bases from V and 2 from J, leaving 10 bases between them. Germline CDR1 SNHLY, CDR2 FYNNEI. The DNA of the CDR3 is TGTGCCAGCACGGGACTCTCCACAGATACGCAGTATTTT. Amino acids: CASTGLSTDTQYF.

This clonotype has at least ten counts. The V gene is TRBV12-3 or TRBV12-4, the J gene TRBJ2-7; TRBD1 agrees at 7 bases. V gave up 3 bases and J gave up 5 bases; unmatched junction bases: 4. This CDR3 contains 13 residues. The CDR3 reads CASSFRGRDEQYF. Here the CDR3 DNA reads TGTGCCAGCAGTTTCAGGGGGAGAGACGAGCAGTACTTC.

As regards this clonotype: The junction departs from germline at one end; a sequencing error may be responsible. The chain recombines TRBV6-5 with TRBJ2-7, with D perhaps TRBD1 (5 bases). There are 14 residues in the CDR3. Germline V gene sequence: CDR1 MNHEY, CDR2 SVGAGI. CDR3 region: CASSPGTGNYGQYF. The DNA of the CDR3 is TGTGCCAGCAGCCCGGGCACAGGAAACTACGGGCAGTACTTC.